This TCR beta chain appears in the sequencing data of a study of shared clonotypes between healthy human individuals. The repertoire was sequenced with immunoSEQ multiplex PCR; TCRdb's copy has only in-frame clones and lacks some. Among roughly 330,000 clones listed, around 74% were seen once. This clone was recorded once. Different DNA sequences within this sample yield the same CDR3. Looked up from germline, CDR1 is SGHNT and CDR2 is YYREEE (reference sequence). CDR3 length: 16 residues. The V end was cut by 0 bases, the J end by 0 bases, with 12 bases between. The specimen sequenced was memory CD4+ T cells sorted from blood. Subset defined: CD45RA-negative fraction. The chain carries TRBV5-4 and TRBJ1-1, with a weak D call TRBD1 (6 bases). This TCR derives from a man between 25 and 39 years old in good health. In DNA, the CDR3 is TGTGCCAGCAGCTTGGCACGGGGGCAAATGAACACTGAAGCTTTCTTT. This encodes CASSLARGQMNTEAFF.